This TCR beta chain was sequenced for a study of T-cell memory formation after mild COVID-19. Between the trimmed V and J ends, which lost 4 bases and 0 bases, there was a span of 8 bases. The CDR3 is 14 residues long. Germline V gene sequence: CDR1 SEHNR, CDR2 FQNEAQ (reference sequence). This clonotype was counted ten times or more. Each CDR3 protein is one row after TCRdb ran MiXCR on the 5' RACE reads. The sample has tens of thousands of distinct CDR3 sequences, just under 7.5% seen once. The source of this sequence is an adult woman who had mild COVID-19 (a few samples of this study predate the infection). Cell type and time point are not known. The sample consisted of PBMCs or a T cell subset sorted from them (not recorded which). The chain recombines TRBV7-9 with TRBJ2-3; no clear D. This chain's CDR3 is CASSSAGSTDTQYF. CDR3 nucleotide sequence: TGTGCCAGCAGCTCGGCCGGAAGCACAGATACGCAGTATTTT.